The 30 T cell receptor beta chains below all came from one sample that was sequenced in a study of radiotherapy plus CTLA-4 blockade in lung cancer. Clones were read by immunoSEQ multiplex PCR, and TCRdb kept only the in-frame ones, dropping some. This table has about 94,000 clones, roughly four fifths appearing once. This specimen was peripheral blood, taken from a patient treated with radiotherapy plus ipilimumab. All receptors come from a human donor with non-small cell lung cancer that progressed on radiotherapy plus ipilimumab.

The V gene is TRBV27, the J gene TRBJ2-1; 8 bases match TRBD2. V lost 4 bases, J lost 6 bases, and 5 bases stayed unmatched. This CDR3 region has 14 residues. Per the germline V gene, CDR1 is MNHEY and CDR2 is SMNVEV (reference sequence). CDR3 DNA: TGTGCCAGCAGTTCGGGGACTAGAGCCAATGAGCAGTTCTTC. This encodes CASSSGTRANEQFF.

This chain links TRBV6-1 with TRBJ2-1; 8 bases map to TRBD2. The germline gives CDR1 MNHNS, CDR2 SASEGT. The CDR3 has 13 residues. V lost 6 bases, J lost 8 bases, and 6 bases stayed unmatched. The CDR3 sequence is CASRGGRPHEQFF. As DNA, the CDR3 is TGTGCCAGCAGGGGCGGGAGGCCCCATGAGCAGTTCTTC.

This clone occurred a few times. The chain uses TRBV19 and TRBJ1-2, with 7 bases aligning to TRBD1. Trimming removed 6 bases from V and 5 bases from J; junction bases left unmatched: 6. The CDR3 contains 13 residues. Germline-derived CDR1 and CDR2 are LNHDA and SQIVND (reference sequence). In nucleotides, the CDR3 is TGTGCCAGTAGCCCCGACAGGGTGTATGGCTACACCTTC. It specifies CASSPDRVYGYTF.

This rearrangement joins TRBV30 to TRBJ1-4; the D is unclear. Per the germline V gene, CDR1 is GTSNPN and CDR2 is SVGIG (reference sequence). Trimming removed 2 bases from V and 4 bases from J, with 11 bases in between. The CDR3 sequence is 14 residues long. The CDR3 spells CAWSNWEGNEKLFF. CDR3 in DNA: TGTGCCTGGAGTAATTGGGAGGGTAATGAAAAACTGTTTTTT.

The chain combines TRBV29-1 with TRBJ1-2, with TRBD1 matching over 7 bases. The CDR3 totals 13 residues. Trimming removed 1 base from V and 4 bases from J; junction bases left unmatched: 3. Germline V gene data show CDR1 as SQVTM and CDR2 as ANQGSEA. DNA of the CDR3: TGCAGCGTTGAAGGGACAGGACGCTATGGCTACACCTTC. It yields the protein CSVEGTGRYGYTF.

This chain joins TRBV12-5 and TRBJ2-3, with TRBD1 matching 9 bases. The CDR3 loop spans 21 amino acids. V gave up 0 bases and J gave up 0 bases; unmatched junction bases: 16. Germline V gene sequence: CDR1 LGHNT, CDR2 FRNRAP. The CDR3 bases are TGTGCTAGTGGTTTGGTATGGCACAGGGGGCTGCTAGTGCCTAGCACAGATACGCAGTATTTT. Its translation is CASGLVWHRGLLVPSTDTQYF.

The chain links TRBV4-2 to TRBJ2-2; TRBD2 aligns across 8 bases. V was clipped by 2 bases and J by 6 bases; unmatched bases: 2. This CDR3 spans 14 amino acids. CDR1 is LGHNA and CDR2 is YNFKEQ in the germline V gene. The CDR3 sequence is CASSQRLAPGELFF. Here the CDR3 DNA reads TGTGCCAGCAGCCAACGACTAGCGCCCGGGGAGCTGTTTTTT.

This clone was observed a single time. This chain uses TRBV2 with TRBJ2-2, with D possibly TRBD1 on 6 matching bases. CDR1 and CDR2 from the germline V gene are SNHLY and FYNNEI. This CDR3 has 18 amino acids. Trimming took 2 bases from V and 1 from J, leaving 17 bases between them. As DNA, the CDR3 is TGTGCCAGCAGTGAAAAATCCCCAACAGGGATGAACACCGGGGAGCTGTTTTTT. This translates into CASSEKSPTGMNTGELFF. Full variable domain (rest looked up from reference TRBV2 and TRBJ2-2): EPEVTQTPSHQVTQMGQEVILRCVPISNHLYFYWYRQILGQKVEFLVSFYNNEISEKSEIFDDQFSVERPDGSNFTLKIRSTKLEDSAMYFCASSEKSPTGMNTGELFFGEGSRLTVL.

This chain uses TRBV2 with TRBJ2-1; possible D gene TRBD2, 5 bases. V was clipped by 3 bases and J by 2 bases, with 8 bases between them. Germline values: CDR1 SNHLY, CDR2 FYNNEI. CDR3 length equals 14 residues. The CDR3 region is CASSETTPYNEQFF. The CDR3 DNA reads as TGTGCCAGCAGTGAGACTACACCCTACAATGAGCAGTTCTTC.

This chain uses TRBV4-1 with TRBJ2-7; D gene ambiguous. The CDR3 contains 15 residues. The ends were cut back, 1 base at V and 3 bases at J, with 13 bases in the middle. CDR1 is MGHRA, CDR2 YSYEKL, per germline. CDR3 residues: CASSQADSGYYEQYV. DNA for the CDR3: TGCGCCAGCAGCCAAGCCGATTCAGGCTACTACGAGCAGTACGTC.

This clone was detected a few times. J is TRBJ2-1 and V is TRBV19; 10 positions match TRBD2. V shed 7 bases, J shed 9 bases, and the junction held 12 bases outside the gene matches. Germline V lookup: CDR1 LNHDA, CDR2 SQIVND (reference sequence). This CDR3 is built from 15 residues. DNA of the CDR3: TGTGCCAGTAAAGGTACTAGCGGGACCTCGGGTGAGCAGTTCTTC. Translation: CASKGTSGTSGEQFF.

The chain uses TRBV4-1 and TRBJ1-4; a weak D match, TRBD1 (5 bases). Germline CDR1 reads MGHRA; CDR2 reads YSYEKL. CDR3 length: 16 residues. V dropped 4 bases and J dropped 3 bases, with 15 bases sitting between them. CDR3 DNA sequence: TGCGCCAGCAGCCCCGGGGGGGTAAATGCTAATGAAAAACTGTTTTTT. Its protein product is CASSPGGVNANEKLFF.

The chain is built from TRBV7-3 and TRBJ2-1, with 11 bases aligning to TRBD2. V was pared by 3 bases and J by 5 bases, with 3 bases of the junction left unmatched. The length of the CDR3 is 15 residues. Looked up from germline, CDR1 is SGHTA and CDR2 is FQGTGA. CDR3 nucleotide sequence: TGTGCCAGCAGCTTGATAGCGGGAGGGCACAATGAGCAGTTCTTC. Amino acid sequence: CASSLIAGGHNEQFF. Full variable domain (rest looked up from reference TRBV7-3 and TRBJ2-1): GAGVSQTPSNKVTEKGKYVELRCDPISGHTALYWYRQSLGQGPEFLIYFQGTGAADDSGLPNDRFFAVRPEGSVSTLKIQRTERGDSAVYLCASSLIAGGHNEQFFGPGTRLTVL.

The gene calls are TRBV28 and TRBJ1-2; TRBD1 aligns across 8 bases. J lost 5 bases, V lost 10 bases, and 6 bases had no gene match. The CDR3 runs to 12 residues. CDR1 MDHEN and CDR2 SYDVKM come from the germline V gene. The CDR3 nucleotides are TGTGCCACCTCAGGACAGGGATATGGCTACACCTTC. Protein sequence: CATSGQGYGYTF.

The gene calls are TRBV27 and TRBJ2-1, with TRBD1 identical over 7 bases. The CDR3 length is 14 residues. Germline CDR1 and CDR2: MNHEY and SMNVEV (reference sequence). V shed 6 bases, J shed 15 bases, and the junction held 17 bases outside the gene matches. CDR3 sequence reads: CASRSADRSSSSFF. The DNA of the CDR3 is TGTGCCAGCAGGTCAGCGGACAGGTCGTCCTCGTCGTTCTTC.

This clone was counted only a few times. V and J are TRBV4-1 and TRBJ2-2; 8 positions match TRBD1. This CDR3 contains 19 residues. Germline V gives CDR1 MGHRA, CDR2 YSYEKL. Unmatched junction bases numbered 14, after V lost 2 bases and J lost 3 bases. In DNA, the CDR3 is TGCGCCAGCAGCCAACCCGGGGTAAGACAGGGGTGGGACACCGGGGAGCTGTTTTTT. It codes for CASSQPGVRQGWDTGELFF.

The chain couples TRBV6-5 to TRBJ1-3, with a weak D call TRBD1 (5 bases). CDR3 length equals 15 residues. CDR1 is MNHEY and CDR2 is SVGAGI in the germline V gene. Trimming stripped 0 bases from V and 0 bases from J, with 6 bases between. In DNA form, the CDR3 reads TGTGCCAGCAGTTACTCGGGACCCTCTGGAAACACCATATATTTT. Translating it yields CASSYSGPSGNTIYF.

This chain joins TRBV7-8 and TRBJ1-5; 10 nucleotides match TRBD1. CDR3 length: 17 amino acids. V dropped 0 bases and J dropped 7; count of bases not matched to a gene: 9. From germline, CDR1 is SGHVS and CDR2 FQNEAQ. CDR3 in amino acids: CASSLAGTGVTGQPQHF. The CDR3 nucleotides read TGTGCCAGCAGCTTAGCCGGGACAGGGGTCACAGGGCAGCCCCAGCATTTT.

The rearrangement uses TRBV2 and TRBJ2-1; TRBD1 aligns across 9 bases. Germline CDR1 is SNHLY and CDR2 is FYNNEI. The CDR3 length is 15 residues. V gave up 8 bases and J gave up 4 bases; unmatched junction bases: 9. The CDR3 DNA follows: TGTGCCAGCGGTCGACAGGGGGTATCATACAATGAGCAGTTCTTC. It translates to CASGRQGVSYNEQFF.

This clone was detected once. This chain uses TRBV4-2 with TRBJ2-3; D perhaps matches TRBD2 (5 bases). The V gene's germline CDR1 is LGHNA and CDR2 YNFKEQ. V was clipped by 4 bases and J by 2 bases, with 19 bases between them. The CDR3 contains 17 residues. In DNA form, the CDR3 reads TGTGCCAGCAGCCCCCGCCTTCGAGCGGAAAACACAGATACGCAGTATTTT. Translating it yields CASSPRLRAENTDTQYF.

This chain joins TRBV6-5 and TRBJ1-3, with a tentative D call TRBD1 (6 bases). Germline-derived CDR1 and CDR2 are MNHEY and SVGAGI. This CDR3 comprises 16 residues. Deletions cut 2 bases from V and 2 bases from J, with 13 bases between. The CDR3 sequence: CASSYGGTNTGNTIYF. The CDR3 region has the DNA TGTGCCAGCAGTTACGGTGGGACAAACACTGGAAACACCATATATTTT.

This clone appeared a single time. The CDR3 spells CASSTQGVSYEQYF. In DNA, the CDR3 is TGTGCCAGTAGTACCCAGGGAGTGTCCTACGAGCAGTACTTC. This sequence joins TRBV19 and TRBJ2-7, with D perhaps assigned TRBD1 or TRBD2 (5 bases each). Deletions cut 4 bases from V and 1 base from J, with 11 bases between. This CDR3 is 14 amino acids long. The V gene's germline CDR1 is LNHDA and CDR2 SQIVND (reference sequence).

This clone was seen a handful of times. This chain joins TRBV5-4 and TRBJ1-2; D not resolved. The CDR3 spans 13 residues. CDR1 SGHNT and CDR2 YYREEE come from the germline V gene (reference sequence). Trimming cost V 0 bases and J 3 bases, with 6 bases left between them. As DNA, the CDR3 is TGTGCCAGCAGCTTGGTGCCGGACTATGGCTACACCTTC. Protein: CASSLVPDYGYTF.

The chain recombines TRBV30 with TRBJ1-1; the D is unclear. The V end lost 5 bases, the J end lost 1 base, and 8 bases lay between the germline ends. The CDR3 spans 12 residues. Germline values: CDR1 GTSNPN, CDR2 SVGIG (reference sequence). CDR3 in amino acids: CAWAKPNTEAFF. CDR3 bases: TGTGCCTGGGCGAAACCGAACACTGAAGCTTTCTTT. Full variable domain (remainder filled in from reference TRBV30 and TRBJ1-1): SQTIHQWPATLVQPVGSPLSLECTVEGTSNPNLYWYRQAAGRGLQLLFYSVGIGQISSEVPQNLSASRPQDRQFILSSKKLLLSDSGFYLCAWAKPNTEAFFGQGTRLTVV.

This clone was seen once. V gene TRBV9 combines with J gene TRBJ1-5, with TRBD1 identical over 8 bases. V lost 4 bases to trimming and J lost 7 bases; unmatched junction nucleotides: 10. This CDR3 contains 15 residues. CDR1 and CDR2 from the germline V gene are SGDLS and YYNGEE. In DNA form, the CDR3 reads TGTGCCAGCAGCCGCGGGACAGGAGTAGGGCAGCCCCAGCATTTT. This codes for CASSRGTGVGQPQHF.

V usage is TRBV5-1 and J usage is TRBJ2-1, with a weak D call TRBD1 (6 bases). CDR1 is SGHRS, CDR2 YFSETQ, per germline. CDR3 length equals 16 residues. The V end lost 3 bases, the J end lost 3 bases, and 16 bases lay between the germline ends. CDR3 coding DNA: TGCGCCAGCAGCTCAAACCTACCAGGGGTCTACAATGAGCAGTTCTTC. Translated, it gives CASSSNLPGVYNEQFF. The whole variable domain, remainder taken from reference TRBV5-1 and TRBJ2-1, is KAGVTQTPRYLIKTRGQQVTLSCSPISGHRSVSWYQQTPGQGLQFLFEYFSETQRNKGNFPGRFSGRQFSNSRSEMNVSTLELGDSALYLCASSSNLPGVYNEQFFGPGTRLTVL.

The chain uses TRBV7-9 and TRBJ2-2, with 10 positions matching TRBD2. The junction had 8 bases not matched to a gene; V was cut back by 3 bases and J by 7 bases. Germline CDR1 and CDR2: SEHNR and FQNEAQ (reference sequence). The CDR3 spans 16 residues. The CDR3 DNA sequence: TGTGCCAGCAGCTTCCAAGCGGGAGGGCGAATCGGGGAGCTGTTTTTT. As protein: CASSFQAGGRIGELFF.

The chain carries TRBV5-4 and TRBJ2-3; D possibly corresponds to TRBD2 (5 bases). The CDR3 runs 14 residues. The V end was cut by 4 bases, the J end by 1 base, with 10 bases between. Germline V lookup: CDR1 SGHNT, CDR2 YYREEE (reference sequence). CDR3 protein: CASSRPGGTDTQYF. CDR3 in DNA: TGTGCCAGCAGCAGGCCCGGGGGCACAGATACGCAGTATTTT.

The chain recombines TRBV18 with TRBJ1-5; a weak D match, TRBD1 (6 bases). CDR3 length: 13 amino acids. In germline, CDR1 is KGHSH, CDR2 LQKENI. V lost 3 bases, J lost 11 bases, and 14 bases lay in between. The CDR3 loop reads CASSPDRLTAQHF. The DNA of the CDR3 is TGTGCCAGCTCACCTGACAGGTTGACGGCCCAGCATTTT.

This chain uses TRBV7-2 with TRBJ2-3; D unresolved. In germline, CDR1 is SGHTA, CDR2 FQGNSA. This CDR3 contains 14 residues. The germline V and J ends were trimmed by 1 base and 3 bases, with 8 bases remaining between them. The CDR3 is CASSLVPVTDTQYF. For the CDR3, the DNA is TGTGCCAGCAGCTTAGTTCCAGTAACAGATACGCAGTATTTT.